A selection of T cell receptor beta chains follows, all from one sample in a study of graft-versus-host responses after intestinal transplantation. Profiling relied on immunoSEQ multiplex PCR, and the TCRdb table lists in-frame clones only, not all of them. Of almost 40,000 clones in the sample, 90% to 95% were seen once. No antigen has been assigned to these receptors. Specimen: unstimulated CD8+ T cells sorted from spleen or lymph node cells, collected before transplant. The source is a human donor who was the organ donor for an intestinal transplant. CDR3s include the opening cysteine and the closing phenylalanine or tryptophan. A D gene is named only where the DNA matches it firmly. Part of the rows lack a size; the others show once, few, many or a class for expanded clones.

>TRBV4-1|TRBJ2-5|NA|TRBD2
CASSQRLAGEETQYF
TGCGCCAGCAGCCAGAGACTAGCGGGGGAGGAGACCCAGTACTTC
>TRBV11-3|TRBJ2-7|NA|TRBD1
CASSVTGGLSYEQYF
TGTGCCAGCAGCGTCACAGGGGGCCTCTCCTACGAGCAGTACTTC
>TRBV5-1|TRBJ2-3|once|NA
CASNSAFGGLEDTQYF
TGCGCCAGCAACTCAGCCTTCGGGGGGCTGGAGGATACGCAGTATTTT
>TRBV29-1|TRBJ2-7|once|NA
CSVEDWAGGTPYEQYF
TGCAGCGTTGAAGATTGGGCAGGGGGGACTCCCTACGAGCAGTACTTC
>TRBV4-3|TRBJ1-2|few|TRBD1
CASSQGTGGVYGYTF
TGCGCCAGCAGCCAGGGGACAGGGGGCGTCTATGGCTACACCTTC
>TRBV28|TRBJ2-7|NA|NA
CASSLDSYTYEQYF
TGTGCCAGCAGTTTGGACAGTTACACCTACGAGCAGTACTTC
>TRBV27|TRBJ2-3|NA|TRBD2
CASSLLAVPDTDTQYF
TGTGCCAGCAGTCTCCTAGCGGTGCCCGACACAGATACGCAGTATTTT
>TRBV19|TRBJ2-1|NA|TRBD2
CASSRGGVAGYNEQFF
TGTGCCAGTAGTAGGGGAGGAGTAGCGGGGTACAATGAGCAGTTCTTC
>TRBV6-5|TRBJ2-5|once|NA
CASSYAPLETQYF
TGTGCCAGCAGTTACGCACCCCTAGAGACCCAGTACTTC
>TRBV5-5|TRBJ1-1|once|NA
CASSLGAGTEAFF
TGTGCCAGCAGCTTGGGGGCAGGGACTGAAGCTTTCTTT
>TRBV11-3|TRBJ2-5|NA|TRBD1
CASSFQGAGETQYF
TGTGCCAGCAGCTTTCAGGGGGCTGGGGAGACCCAGTACTTC
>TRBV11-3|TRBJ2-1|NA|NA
CASSHYSSYNEQFF
TGTGCCAGCAGTCACTATAGCTCCTACAATGAGCAGTTCTTC
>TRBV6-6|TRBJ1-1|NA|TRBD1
CASRLQGGTEAFF
TGTGCCAGCAGACTTCAGGGGGGTACTGAAGCTTTCTTT
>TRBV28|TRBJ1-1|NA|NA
CAGVRGEEAFF
TGTGCCGGGGTTCGCGGGGAAGAAGCTTTCTTT
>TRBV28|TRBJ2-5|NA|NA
CASSSGPRETQYF
TGTGCCAGCAGTTCGGGACCGCGGGAGACCCAGTACTTC
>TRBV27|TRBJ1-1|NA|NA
CASSAGGSEAFF
TGTGCCAGCAGTGCGGGGGGCTCTGAAGCTTTCTTT
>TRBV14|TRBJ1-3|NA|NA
CASSQPTRGSTIYF
TGTGCCAGCAGCCAGCCCACCAGGGGAAGCACCATATATTTT
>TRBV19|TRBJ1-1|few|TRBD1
CASSRQGANTEAFF
TGTGCCAGTAGCCGACAGGGGGCCAACACTGAAGCTTTCTTT
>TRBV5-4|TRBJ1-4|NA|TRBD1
CASSGGQGGLKLFF
TGTGCCAGCAGCGGGGGACAGGGGGGTCTTAAACTGTTTTTT
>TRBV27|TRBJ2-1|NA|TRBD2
CASSSHPLAGGLNEQFF
TGTGCCAGCAGTTCCCACCCACTAGCGGGGGGGCTTAATGAGCAGTTCTTC
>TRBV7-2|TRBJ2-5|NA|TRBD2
CASSLGLAGGIQETQYF
TGTGCCAGCAGCTTAGGGTTAGCGGGGGGAATACAAGAGACCCAGTACTTC
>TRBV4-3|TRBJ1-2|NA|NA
CASSQDKWGDYGYTF
TGCGCCAGCAGCCAAGATAAATGGGGGGACTATGGCTACACCTTC
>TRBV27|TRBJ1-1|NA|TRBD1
CASSSGQGEVYTEAFF
TGTGCCAGCAGTTCGGGACAGGGGGAGGTGTACACTGAAGCTTTCTTT
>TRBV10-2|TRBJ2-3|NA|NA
CASGEASTDTQYF
TGCGCCAGCGGAGAAGCTAGCACAGATACGCAGTATTTT
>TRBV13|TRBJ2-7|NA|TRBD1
CASSGNRDSPYEQYF
TGTGCCAGCAGCGGAAACCGGGACAGTCCCTACGAGCAGTACTTC
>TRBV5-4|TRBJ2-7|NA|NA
CASSPDSDEQYF
TGTGCCAGCAGCCCGGATTCAGACGAGCAGTACTTC
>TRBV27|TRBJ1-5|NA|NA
CASSLDDNQPQHF
TGTGCCAGCAGTTTAGATGACAATCAGCCCCAGCATTTT
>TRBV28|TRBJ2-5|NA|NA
CASSFREAETQYF
TGTGCCAGCAGTTTCAGGGAAGCGGAGACCCAGTACTTC
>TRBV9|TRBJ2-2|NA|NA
CASSVVWQANTGELFF
TGTGCCAGCAGCGTAGTTTGGCAGGCGAACACCGGGGAGCTGTTTTTT
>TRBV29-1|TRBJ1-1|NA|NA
CSVGTVGYTEAFF
TGCAGCGTCGGGACGGTGGGCTACACTGAAGCTTTCTTT
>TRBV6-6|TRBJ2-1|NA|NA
CASSGGTPALGEQFF
TGTGCCAGCAGTGGAGGGACACCCGCCCTTGGTGAGCAGTTCTTC
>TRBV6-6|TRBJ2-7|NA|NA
CASSPGGLYEQYF
TGTGCCAGCAGTCCGGGGGGCCTCTACGAGCAGTACTTC
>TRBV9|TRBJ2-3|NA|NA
CASSVGRTDTQYF
TGTGCCAGCAGCGTAGGTCGGACAGATACGCAGTATTTT
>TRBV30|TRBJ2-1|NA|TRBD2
CAWDLAGGENEQFF
TGTGCCTGGGACCTAGCGGGGGGTGAGAATGAGCAGTTCTTC
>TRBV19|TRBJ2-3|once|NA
CASSTIPDTQYF
TGTGCCAGTAGTACAATACCAGATACGCAGTATTTT
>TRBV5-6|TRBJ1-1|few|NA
CASSPTSVGFETEAFF
TGTGCCAGCAGCCCGACATCGGTGGGGTTTGAGACTGAAGCTTTCTTT
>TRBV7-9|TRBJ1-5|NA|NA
CASSLWDQPQHF
TGTGCCAGCAGCTTATGGGATCAGCCCCAGCATTTT
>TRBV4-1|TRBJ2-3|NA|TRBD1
CASSQDLGQGTDTQYF
TGCGCCAGCAGCCAAGATCTGGGACAGGGCACAGATACGCAGTATTTT
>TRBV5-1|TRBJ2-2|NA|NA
CASSLVLTGELFF
TGCGCCAGCAGCTTGGTTCTCACCGGGGAGCTGTTTTTT
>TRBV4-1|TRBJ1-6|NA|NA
CASSQDSLESYNSPLHF
TGCGCCAGCAGCCAAGATTCCCTAGAGTCCTATAATTCACCCCTCCACTTT
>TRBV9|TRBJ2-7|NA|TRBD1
CASSPGTGGQYEQYF
TGTGCCAGCAGCCCGGGGACAGGGGGTCAGTACGAGCAGTACTTC
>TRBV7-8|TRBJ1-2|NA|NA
CASSLGGVGYTF
TGTGCCAGCAGCCTCGGGGGAGTAGGCTACACCTTC
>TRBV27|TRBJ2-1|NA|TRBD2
CASSLGAGGPEQFF
TGTGCCAGCAGCCTCGGGGCGGGGGGGCCTGAGCAGTTCTTC
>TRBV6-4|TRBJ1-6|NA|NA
CASSAGPGNSPLHF
TGTGCCAGCAGTGCGGGACCAGGGAATTCACCCCTCCACTTT
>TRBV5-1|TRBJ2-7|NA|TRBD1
CASSGGTGDFSSEQYF
TGCGCCAGCAGCGGCGGGACAGGGGATTTTAGCAGCGAGCAGTACTTC
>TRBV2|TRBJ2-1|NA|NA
CASSDWTYNEQFF
TGTGCCAGCAGTGATTGGACCTACAATGAGCAGTTCTTC
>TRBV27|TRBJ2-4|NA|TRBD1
CASTVRTGNIQYF
TGTGCCAGCACCGTTAGGACAGGGAACATTCAGTACTTC
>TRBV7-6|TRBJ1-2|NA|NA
CASSPWRGSYGYTF
TGTGCCAGCAGCCCTTGGAGAGGGTCGTATGGCTACACCTTC
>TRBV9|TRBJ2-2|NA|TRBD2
CASSVATSGGVDTGELFF
TGTGCCAGCAGCGTAGCTACTAGCGGGGGGGTCGACACCGGGGAGCTGTTTTTT
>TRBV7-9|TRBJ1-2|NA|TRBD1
CASSFTQGDYGYTF
TGTGCCAGCAGCTTCACACAGGGGGACTATGGCTACACCTTC
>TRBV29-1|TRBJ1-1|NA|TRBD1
CSVEDIPGQGGTEAFF
TGCAGCGTTGAAGACATACCCGGACAGGGAGGGACTGAAGCTTTCTTT
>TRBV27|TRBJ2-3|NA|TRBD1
CASSTRDRPVDTQYF
TGTGCCAGCAGTACCCGGGACAGACCCGTAGATACGCAGTATTTT
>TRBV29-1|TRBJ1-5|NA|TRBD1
CSVPGQGNQPQHF
TGCAGCGTCCCGGGACAGGGCAATCAGCCCCAGCATTTT
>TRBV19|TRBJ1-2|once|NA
CASSTRPGQVDGYTF
TGTGCCAGTAGTACCCGACCGGGACAAGTGGATGGCTACACCTTC